Listed below are T cell receptor beta chains from one sample, sequenced in a study of blood T cell repertoires in COVID-19. Clones were read by immunoSEQ multiplex PCR, and TCRdb kept only the in-frame ones, dropping some. The sample has about 300,000 clones; roughly 80% are singletons. Sequenced input: peripheral blood. The receptors come from a woman between 50 and 59 years old who had recovered from COVID-19. CDR3s include the opening cysteine and the closing phenylalanine or tryptophan. A D gene is named only where the DNA matches it firmly. A clone size is listed for some rows: how often the clone was seen (once, few, many), or a class if it is expanded.

j_call: TRBJ2-2; d_call: TRBD1; v_call: TRBV5-1; clone_size: NA; cdr3_aa: CASREGATNTGELFF; cdr3_nt: TGCGCCAGCAGAGAGGGGGCAACGAACACCGGGGAGCTGTTTTTT
j_call: TRBJ2-1; d_call: TRBD2; v_call: TRBV11-2; clone_size: NA; cdr3_aa: CASSASGNFDEQFF; cdr3_nt: TGTGCCAGCAGTGCTAGCGGGAATTTCGATGAGCAGTTCTTC
j_call: TRBJ2-3; d_call: TRBD1; v_call: TRBV5-1; clone_size: NA; cdr3_aa: CASSLAGQGGGDTQYF; cdr3_nt: TGCGCCAGCAGCTTGGCGGGACAGGGGGGAGGAGATACGCAGTATTTT
j_call: TRBJ2-1; d_call: NA; v_call: TRBV11-2; clone_size: NA; cdr3_aa: CASSLGLRSSYNEQFF; cdr3_nt: TGTGCCAGCAGCTTAGGACTTAGGAGCTCCTACAATGAGCAGTTCTTC
j_call: TRBJ2-3; d_call: NA; v_call: TRBV7-2; clone_size: once; cdr3_aa: CASSSATAGAQYF; cdr3_nt: TGTGCCAGCAGCTCCGCAACCGCCGGGGCGCAGTATTTT
j_call: TRBJ2-1; d_call: TRBD2; v_call: TRBV6-2/TRBV6-3; clone_size: once; cdr3_aa: CASSLSAWTSGDNNEQFF; cdr3_nt: TGTGCCAGCAGCCTCAGCGCGTGGACTAGCGGGGATAACAATGAGCAGTTCTTC
j_call: TRBJ1-2; d_call: TRBD1; v_call: TRBV28; clone_size: NA; cdr3_aa: CASSSTGFGYTF; cdr3_nt: TGTGCCAGCAGTTCGACAGGGTTCGGCTACACCTTC
j_call: TRBJ2-1; d_call: TRBD2; v_call: TRBV30; clone_size: NA; cdr3_aa: CAWGLGLAGRNEQFF; cdr3_nt: TGTGCCTGGGGCTTAGGACTAGCGGGAAGGAATGAGCAGTTCTTC
j_call: TRBJ2-7; d_call: NA; v_call: TRBV27; clone_size: NA; cdr3_aa: CASSPPMEVPPYEQYF; cdr3_nt: TGTGCCAGCAGCCCTCCAATGGAGGTCCCTCCCTACGAGCAGTACTTC
j_call: TRBJ2-5; d_call: NA; v_call: TRBV18; clone_size: NA; cdr3_aa: CASSGGETQYF; cdr3_nt: TGTGCCAGCTCCGGCGGGGAGACCCAGTACTTC
j_call: TRBJ2-7; d_call: NA; v_call: TRBV27; clone_size: NA; cdr3_aa: CASSPSVSYEQYF; cdr3_nt: TGTGCCAGCAGTCCTAGCGTCTCCTACGAGCAGTACTTC
j_call: TRBJ1-2; d_call: NA; v_call: TRBV19; clone_size: NA; cdr3_aa: CASTPASGNNYGYTF; cdr3_nt: TGTGCCAGTACCCCGGCCTCGGGAAATAACTATGGCTACACCTTC
j_call: TRBJ2-3; d_call: NA; v_call: TRBV20-1; clone_size: NA; cdr3_aa: CSASFSSTDTQYF; cdr3_nt: TGCAGTGCGAGTTTCTCTAGCACAGATACGCAGTATTTT
j_call: TRBJ1-5; d_call: TRBD1; v_call: TRBV4-2; clone_size: NA; cdr3_aa: CASSQENRGDQPQHF; cdr3_nt: TGTGCCAGCAGCCAAGAGAACAGGGGAGATCAGCCCCAGCATTTT
j_call: TRBJ2-3; d_call: TRBD2; v_call: TRBV4-2; clone_size: NA; cdr3_aa: CASSQQSGGVDTQYF; cdr3_nt: TGTGCCAGCAGCCAGCAAAGCGGGGGGGTGGATACGCAGTATTTT
j_call: TRBJ1-1; d_call: TRBD1; v_call: TRBV3-1/TRBV3-2; clone_size: NA; cdr3_aa: CASSPGGSGTEAFF; cdr3_nt: TGTGCCAGCAGCCCAGGGGGCTCGGGGACTGAAGCTTTCTTT
j_call: TRBJ2-1; d_call: TRBD2; v_call: TRBV7-3; clone_size: NA; cdr3_aa: CASSLGGLAGSYNEQFF; cdr3_nt: TGTGCCAGCAGCTTAGGGGGACTAGCGGGGTCCTACAATGAGCAGTTCTTC
j_call: TRBJ2-3; d_call: TRBD1; v_call: TRBV28; clone_size: NA; cdr3_aa: CASSTHGQGEVQDTQYF; cdr3_nt: TGTGCCAGCAGCACTCATGGACAGGGTGAGGTACAGGATACGCAGTATTTT
j_call: TRBJ1-2; d_call: NA; v_call: TRBV7-2; clone_size: NA; cdr3_aa: CASSPGTGRVDYGYTF; cdr3_nt: TGTGCCAGCAGCCCGGGTACAGGGCGGGTCGACTATGGCTACACCTTC
j_call: TRBJ2-6; d_call: TRBD1; v_call: TRBV28; clone_size: NA; cdr3_aa: CASSLLGRGLTGANVLTF; cdr3_nt: TGTGCCAGCAGTTTACTCGGCAGGGGGCTAACTGGGGCCAACGTCCTGACTTTC
j_call: TRBJ2-7; d_call: NA; v_call: TRBV10-3; clone_size: NA; cdr3_aa: CAISEDYGYEQYF; cdr3_nt: TGTGCCATCAGTGAGGACTACGGCTACGAGCAGTACTTC
j_call: TRBJ2-1; d_call: TRBD2; v_call: TRBV4-2; clone_size: NA; cdr3_aa: CASSPQTGLAGASSYNEQFF; cdr3_nt: TGTGCCAGCAGCCCTCAAACGGGACTAGCGGGAGCGAGCTCCTACAATGAGCAGTTCTTC
j_call: TRBJ2-7; d_call: NA; v_call: TRBV7-5; clone_size: NA; cdr3_aa: CVRKGQTPFPYEQYF; cdr3_nt: TGTGTCAGAAAGGGGCAGACTCCTTTCCCTTACGAGCAGTACTTC
j_call: TRBJ1-1; d_call: NA; v_call: TRBV3-1/TRBV3-2; clone_size: NA; cdr3_aa: CASSQDQGWSTEAFF; cdr3_nt: TGTGCCAGCAGCCAAGATCAGGGTTGGAGCACTGAAGCTTTCTTT
j_call: TRBJ2-4; d_call: NA; v_call: TRBV6-2/TRBV6-3; clone_size: once; cdr3_aa: CASSPLPQDNIQYF; cdr3_nt: TGTGCCAGCAGTCCCTTGCCACAAGATAACATTCAGTACTTC
j_call: TRBJ2-1; d_call: NA; v_call: TRBV7-2; clone_size: once; cdr3_aa: CASSLGGTGALINEQFF; cdr3_nt: TGTGCCAGCAGCTTAGGGGGAACAGGTGCCCTAATCAATGAGCAGTTCTTC
j_call: TRBJ1-2; d_call: NA; v_call: TRBV10-3; clone_size: NA; cdr3_aa: CAISDSGSGYGYTF; cdr3_nt: TGTGCCATCAGTGACTCCGGGTCGGGCTATGGCTACACCTTC
j_call: TRBJ2-3; d_call: TRBD2; v_call: TRBV5-1; clone_size: NA; cdr3_aa: CASSLAILAAGTSTDTQYF; cdr3_nt: TGCGCCAGCAGCCTGGCCATCCTAGCGGCAGGTACAAGCACAGATACGCAGTATTTT
j_call: TRBJ1-2; d_call: NA; v_call: TRBV10-1; clone_size: NA; cdr3_aa: CASSESSLYTF; cdr3_nt: TGCGCCAGCAGTGAGTCTAGTCTTTACACCTTC